Listed below are T cell receptor beta chains from one sample, sequenced in a study of shared clonotypes between healthy human individuals. TCRdb keeps only in-frame clones here, not all; method: immunoSEQ multiplex PCR. The table lists 550,000 to 700,000 clones, less than 80% of them singletons. What was sequenced was memory CD4+ T cells sorted from blood. These receptors all stem from a woman aged 25 to 39 in good health. CDR3s include the opening cysteine and the closing phenylalanine or tryptophan. A D gene is named only where the DNA matches it firmly. Not every row has a clone size; where given, it reads once, few, many or a size class.

V	J	D	size	DNA	CDR3
TRBV7-9	TRBJ1-1	NA	NA	TGTGCCAGCGGACGGACGGGGTGGGAAGCTTTCTTT	CASGRTGWEAFF
TRBV27	TRBJ2-6	TRBD1	many	TGTGCCAGCAGTAGCAGGGGGCCCTTAAGTGGGGCCAACGTCCTGACTTTC	CASSSRGPLSGANVLTF
TRBV30	TRBJ2-7	TRBD2	NA	TGTGCCTGGAGTAGGGAGGGAGGGCCGGTCGAGCAGTACTTC	CAWSREGGPVEQYF
TRBV6-5	TRBJ1-4	TRBD1	many	TGTGCCAGCAGGCCGGGACAGGGAACTCATGAAAAACTGTTTTTT	CASRPGQGTHEKLFF
TRBV11-3	TRBJ2-7	NA	NA	TGTGCCAGCAGCCCCCATCTGAGTAAGTCCTACGAGCAGTACTTC	CASSPHLSKSYEQYF
TRBV2	TRBJ2-7	NA	many	TGTGCCAGCAGCAGGGACAATGGGGCCCACGAGCAGTACTTC	CASSRDNGAHEQYF
TRBV7-9	TRBJ1-4	NA	NA	TGTGCCAGCAGCGTAAACGGACGTAAACTGTTTTTT	CASSVNGRKLFF
TRBV5-6	TRBJ2-7	NA	NA	TGTGCCAGCAGCTTTTTTGGACACTACTACGAGCAGTACTTC	CASSFFGHYYEQYF
TRBV6-1	TRBJ2-3	NA	NA	TGTGCCAGCAGGATAGGATGGGATACGCAGTATTTT	CASRIGWDTQYF
TRBV4-2	TRBJ1-2	NA	once	TGTGCCAGCAGCCAGGCGGGAGTGGGGGGGCATGGCTACACCTTC	CASSQAGVGGHGYTF
TRBV25-1	TRBJ1-4	NA	many	TGTGCCAGCAGTGAATCCCAGGGAAGAGTCGAAAAACTGTTTTTT	CASSESQGRVEKLFF
TRBV6-1	TRBJ1-2	NA	NA	TGTGCCAGCAGTGAAGCGGTGAGGTCCTCCGGCTACACCTTC	CASSEAVRSSGYTF
TRBV11-1	TRBJ2-3	NA	once	TGTGCCAGCAGCCAAAATCTAGGGAGTACGCAGTATTTT	CASSQNLGSTQYF
TRBV5-4	TRBJ2-3	TRBD2	NA	TGTGCCAGCAGCCGGGGGGGCGGGGCGGAGAGCACAGATACGCAGTATTTT	CASSRGGGAESTDTQYF
TRBV19	TRBJ1-2	NA	NA	TGTGCCAGTAGGCCCGGACAGACCTCTAACTATGGCTACACCTTC	CASRPGQTSNYGYTF